One sample yielded the 8 T cell receptor beta chains listed below, sequenced in a study of T cell repertoires in cytomegalovirus infection (dated by TCRdb to about 2019). Data came from an Illumina HiSeq 1500. TCRdb took the public reads, trimmed them with fastp at Q25, ran MiXCR for clone calling and kept in-frame beta chains. Rows are unified per CDR3 protein, each entry keeping the most common DNA and genes. This sample is represented by a few hundred thousand distinct CDR3 sequences; 40% of them were singletons. In total, the top ten clones hold around 48% of the sample. Their antigens are not known. The intended sense of this specimen's treatment or condition label: in vitro stimulation with specific CMV peptide epitopes to enrich CMV-specific T cells. This specimen was cultured PBMCs, taken from culture after CMV antigen stimulation. The receptors stem from a human donor in good health (CMV status not recorded). Some clones in this sample may be carry-over from other donors' samples.

This clonotype was counted once. The chain recombines TRBV5-1 with TRBJ2-7; D ambiguous. Germline CDR1 and CDR2: SGHRS and YFSETQ. Trimming left V 4 bases short and J 1 base short, with 9 bases between. This CDR3 is 13 amino acids long. The CDR3 is CASSAQDSYEQYF. CDR3 nucleotides: TGCGCCAGCAGCGCACAAGATTCCTACGAGCAGTACTTC. The variable domain in full, with the rest retrieved from reference TRBV5-1 and TRBJ2-7, is KAGVTQTPRYLIKTRGQQVTLSCSPISGHRSVSWYQQTPGQGLQFLFEYFSETQRNKGNFPGRFSGRQFSNSRSEMNVSTLELGDSALYLCASSAQDSYEQYFGPGTRLTVT.

V is TRBV5-6 and J is TRBJ1-2; a weak D match, TRBD1 (5 bases). V gave up 4 bases and J gave up 4 bases, with 14 bases separating them. Germline CDR1 reads SGHDT; CDR2 reads YYEEEE. The CDR3 is made up of 14 amino acids. CDR3 DNA sequence: TGTGCCAGCAGCCCACGACAGAAGGGCTATGGCTACACCTTC. Translated: CASSPRQKGYGYTF.

The chain has TRBV20-1 and TRBJ2-7; D unresolved. Trimming took off 3 bases at V and 2 bases at J, with 26 bases between the two ends. The CDR3 is made up of 18 amino acids. Germline CDR1 reads DFQATT; CDR2 reads SNEGSKA (reference sequence). The CDR3 bases are TGCAGTGCTAGCCCCCTCAAATCTCGGATAGGCCTACCCTACGAGCAGTACTTC. It yields the protein CSASPLKSRIGLPYEQYF.

The genes are TRBV20-1 and TRBJ2-3, with D maybe TRBD2 (5 bases). CDR1 and CDR2 (germline): DFQATT, SNEGSKA (reference sequence). V was trimmed by 4 bases and J by 3 bases, leaving 20 bases between them. This CDR3 region has 16 residues. The CDR3 sequence: CSATLEAESLTDTQYF. The CDR3, as DNA: TGCAGTGCTACTCTGGAAGCGGAATCACTAACAGATACGCAGTATTTT.

This clonotype was seen a few times. The V gene is TRBV7-2, the J gene TRBJ1-3; D ambiguous. The germline V gene has CDR1 SGHTA and CDR2 FQGNSA. V was pared by 0 bases and J by 2 bases, with 11 bases between. There are 16 residues in the CDR3. This CDR3 reads CASSLAMVRAGNTIYF. The CDR3 bases are TGTGCCAGCAGCTTAGCGATGGTCCGGGCTGGAAACACCATATATTTT.

The V and J genes are TRBV7-3 and TRBJ2-7, with D unresolved. V gave up 2 bases and J gave up 3 bases, with 17 bases separating them. Germline V gene sequence: CDR1 SGHTA, CDR2 FQGTGA. CDR3 length: 16 residues. This CDR3 reads CASSLGSPDKGYEQYF. The CDR3 DNA reads as TGTGCCAGCAGCTTAGGGTCCCCAGACAAGGGCTACGAGCAGTACTTC.

This clonotype has just a few counts. This sequence joins TRBV7-2 and TRBJ2-7; the match to TRBD2 covers 7 bases. This CDR3 is built from 13 residues. Per germline, CDR1 SGHTA and CDR2 FQGNSA. V dropped 8 bases and J dropped 2; count of bases not matched to a gene: 6. Here the CDR3 reads CASGWDYTYEQYF. The CDR3 DNA sequence: TGTGCCAGCGGGTGGGACTATACCTACGAGCAGTACTTC.

In this sample, this clonotype turned up a few times. The J gene is TRBJ2-1, the V gene TRBV4-1, with 16 bases aligning to TRBD2. From germline, CDR1 is MGHRA and CDR2 YSYEKL. The CDR3 runs to 19 residues. Trimming at V came to 4 bases and at J to 2 bases, leaving 8 bases not matched to a gene. CDR3 DNA: TGCGCCAGCAGCCTGGGACTAGCGGGGGGGACCCCTACCTACAATGAGCAGTTCTTC. Residues: CASSLGLAGGTPTYNEQFF.